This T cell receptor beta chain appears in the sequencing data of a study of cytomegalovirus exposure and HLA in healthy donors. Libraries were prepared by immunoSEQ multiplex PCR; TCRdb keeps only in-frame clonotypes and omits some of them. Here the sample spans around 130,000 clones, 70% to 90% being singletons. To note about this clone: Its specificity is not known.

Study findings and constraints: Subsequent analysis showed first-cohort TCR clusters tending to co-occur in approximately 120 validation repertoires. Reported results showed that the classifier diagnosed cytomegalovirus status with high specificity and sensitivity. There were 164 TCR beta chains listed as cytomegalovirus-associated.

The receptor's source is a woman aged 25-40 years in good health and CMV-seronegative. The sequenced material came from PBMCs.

CDR3 sequence: CASSYGIVTSYEQYF. Here the CDR3 DNA reads TGCGCCAGCAGCTACGGGATAGTGACCTCCTACGAGCAGTACTTC. The chain links TRBV4-3 to TRBJ2-7; D might be TRBD2 (5 bases). V shed 5 bases and J shed 0 bases, with 14 bases lying between them. The CDR3 length is 15 residues. Germline V gene lookup returns CDR1 LGHNA and CDR2 YSLEER.